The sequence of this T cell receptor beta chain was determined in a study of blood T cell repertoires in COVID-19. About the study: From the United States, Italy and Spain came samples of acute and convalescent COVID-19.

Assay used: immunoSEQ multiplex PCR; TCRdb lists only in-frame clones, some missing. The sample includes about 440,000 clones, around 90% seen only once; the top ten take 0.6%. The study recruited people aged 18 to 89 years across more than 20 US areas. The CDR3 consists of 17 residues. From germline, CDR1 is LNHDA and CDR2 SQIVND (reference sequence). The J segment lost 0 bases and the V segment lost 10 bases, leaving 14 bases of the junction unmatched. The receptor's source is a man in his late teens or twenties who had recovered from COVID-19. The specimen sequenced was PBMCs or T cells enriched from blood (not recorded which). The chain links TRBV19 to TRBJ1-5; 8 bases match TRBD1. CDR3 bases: TGTGCCACCAGAAGTGGGACAGGAGGCTATAGCAATCAGCCCCAGCATTTT. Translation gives CATRSGTGGYSNQPQHF.